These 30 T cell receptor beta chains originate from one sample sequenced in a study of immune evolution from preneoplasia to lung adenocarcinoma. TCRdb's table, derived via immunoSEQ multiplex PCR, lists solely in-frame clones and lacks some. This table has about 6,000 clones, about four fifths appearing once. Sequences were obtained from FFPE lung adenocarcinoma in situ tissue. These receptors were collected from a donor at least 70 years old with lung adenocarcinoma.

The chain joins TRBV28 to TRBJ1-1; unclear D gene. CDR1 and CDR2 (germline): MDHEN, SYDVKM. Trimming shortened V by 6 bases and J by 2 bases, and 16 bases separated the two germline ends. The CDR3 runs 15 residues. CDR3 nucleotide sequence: TGTGCCAGCAGCTTACCTCTCCGGTTTAACACTGAAGCTTTCTTT. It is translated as CASSLPLRFNTEAFF.

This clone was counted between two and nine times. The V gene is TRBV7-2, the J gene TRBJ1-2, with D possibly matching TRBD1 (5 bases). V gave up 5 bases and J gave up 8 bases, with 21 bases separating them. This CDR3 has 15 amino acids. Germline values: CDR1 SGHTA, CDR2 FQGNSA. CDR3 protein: CASSIAGTPAKGYTF. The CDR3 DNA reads TGTGCCAGCAGCATCGCCGGGACCCCTGCTAAAGGCTACACCTTC.

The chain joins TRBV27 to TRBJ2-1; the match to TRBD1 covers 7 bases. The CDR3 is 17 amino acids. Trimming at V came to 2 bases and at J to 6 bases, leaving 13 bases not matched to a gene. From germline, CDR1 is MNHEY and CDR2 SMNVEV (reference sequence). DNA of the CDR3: TGTGCCAGCAGTTTACGGTTCCTTGCAGGGGGTTTCAATGAGCAGTTCTTC. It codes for CASSLRFLAGGFNEQFF.

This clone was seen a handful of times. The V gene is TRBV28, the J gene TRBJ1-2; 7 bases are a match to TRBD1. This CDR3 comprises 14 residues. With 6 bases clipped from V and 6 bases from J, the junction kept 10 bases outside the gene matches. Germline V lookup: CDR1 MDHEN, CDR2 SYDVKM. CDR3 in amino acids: CASRTVGQEHGYTF. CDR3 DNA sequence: TGTGCCAGCAGAACCGTCGGACAGGAGCATGGCTACACCTTC.

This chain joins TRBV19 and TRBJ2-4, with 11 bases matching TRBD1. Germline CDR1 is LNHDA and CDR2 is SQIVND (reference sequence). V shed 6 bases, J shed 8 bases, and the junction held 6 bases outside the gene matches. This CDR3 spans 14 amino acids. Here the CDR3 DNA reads TGTGCCAGTAGAAACCGGGACAGGGGGGACATTCAGTACTTC. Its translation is CASRNRDRGDIQYF.

CDR3 loop: CAISEGWGKDNTEAFF. For the CDR3, the DNA is TGTGCCATCAGTGAGGGGTGGGGCAAGGATAACACTGAAGCTTTCTTT. The chain uses TRBV10-3 and TRBJ1-1; perhaps TRBD1 as D (5 bases). Germline V gene sequence: CDR1 ENHRY, CDR2 SYGVKD. Trimming left V 2 bases short and J 2 bases short, with 15 bases between. The CDR3 loop spans 16 amino acids.

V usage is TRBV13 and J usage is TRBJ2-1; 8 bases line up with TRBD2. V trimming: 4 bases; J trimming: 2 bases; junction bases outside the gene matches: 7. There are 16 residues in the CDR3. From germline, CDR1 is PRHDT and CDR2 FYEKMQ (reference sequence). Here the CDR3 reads CASSSPSGSAYNEQFF. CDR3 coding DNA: TGTGCCAGCAGCTCCCCGAGCGGGAGTGCCTACAATGAGCAGTTCTTC.

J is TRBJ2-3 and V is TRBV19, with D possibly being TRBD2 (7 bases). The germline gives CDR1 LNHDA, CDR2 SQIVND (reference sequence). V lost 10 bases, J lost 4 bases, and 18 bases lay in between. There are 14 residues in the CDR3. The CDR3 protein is CATRPGGAADTQYF. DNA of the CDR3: TGTGCCACCCGCCCGGGGGGCGCGGCAGATACGCAGTATTTT.

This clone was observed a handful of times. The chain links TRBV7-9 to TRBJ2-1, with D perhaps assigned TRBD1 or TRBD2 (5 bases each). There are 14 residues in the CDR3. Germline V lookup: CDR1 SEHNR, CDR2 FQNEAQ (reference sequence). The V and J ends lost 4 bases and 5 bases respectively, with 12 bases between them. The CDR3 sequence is CASSSSGANNEQFF. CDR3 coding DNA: TGTGCCAGCAGCTCCTCCGGGGCTAACAATGAGCAGTTCTTC.

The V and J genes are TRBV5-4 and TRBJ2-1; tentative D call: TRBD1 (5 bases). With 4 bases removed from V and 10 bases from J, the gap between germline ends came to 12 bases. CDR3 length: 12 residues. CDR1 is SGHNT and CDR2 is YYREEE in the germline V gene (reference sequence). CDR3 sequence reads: CASSLGQGEQFF. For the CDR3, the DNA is TGTGCCAGCAGCCTCGGGCAGGGAGAGCAGTTCTTC.

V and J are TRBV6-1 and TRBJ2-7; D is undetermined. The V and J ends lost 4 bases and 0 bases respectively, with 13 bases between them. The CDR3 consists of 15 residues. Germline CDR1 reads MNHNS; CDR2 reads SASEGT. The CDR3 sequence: CASSADLASSYEQYF. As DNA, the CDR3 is TGTGCCAGCAGTGCTGACCTTGCGAGCTCCTACGAGCAGTACTTC.

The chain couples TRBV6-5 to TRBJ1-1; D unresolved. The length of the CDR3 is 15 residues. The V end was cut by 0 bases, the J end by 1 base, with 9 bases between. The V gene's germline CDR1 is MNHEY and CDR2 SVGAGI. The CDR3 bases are TGTGCCAGCAGTTACTCGGCAGGTGCGAACACTGAAGCTTTCTTT. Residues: CASSYSAGANTEAFF.

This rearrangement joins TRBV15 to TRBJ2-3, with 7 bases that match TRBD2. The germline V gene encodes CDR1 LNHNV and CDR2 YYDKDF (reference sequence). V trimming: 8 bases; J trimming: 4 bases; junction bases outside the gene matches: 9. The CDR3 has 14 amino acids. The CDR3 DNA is TGTGCCACCGGCCGGCGGAGCGGGGCAGATACGCAGTATTTT. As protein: CATGRRSGADTQYF.

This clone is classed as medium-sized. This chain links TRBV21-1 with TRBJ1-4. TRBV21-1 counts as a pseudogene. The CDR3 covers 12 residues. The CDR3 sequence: CASSPPGEKLFF. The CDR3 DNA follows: TGTGCCAGCAGCCCGCCGGGTGAAAAACTGTTTTTT.

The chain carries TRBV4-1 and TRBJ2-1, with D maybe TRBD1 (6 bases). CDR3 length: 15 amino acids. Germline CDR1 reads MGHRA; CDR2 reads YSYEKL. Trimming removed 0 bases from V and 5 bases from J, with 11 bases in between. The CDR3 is CASSQDIHRDNEQFF. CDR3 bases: TGCGCCAGCAGCCAAGACATACACAGGGACAATGAGCAGTTCTTC.

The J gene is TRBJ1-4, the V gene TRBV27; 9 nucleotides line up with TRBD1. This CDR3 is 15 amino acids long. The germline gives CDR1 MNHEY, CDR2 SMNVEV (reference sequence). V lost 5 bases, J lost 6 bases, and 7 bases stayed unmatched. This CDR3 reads CASSPGQGSYEKLFF. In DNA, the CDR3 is TGTGCCAGCAGTCCCGGACAGGGGTCTTATGAAAAACTGTTTTTT. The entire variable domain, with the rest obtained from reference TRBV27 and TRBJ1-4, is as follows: EAQVTQNPRYLITVTGKKLTVTCSQNMNHEYMSWYRQDPGLGLRQIYYSMNVEVTDKGDVPEGYKVSRKEKRNFPLILESPSPNQTSLYFCASSPGQGSYEKLFFGSGTQLSVL.

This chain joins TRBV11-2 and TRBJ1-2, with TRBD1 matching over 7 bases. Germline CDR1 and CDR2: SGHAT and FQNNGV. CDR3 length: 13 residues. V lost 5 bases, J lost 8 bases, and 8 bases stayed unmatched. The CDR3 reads CASSPLQGDGYTF. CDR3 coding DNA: TGTGCCAGCAGCCCACTCCAGGGGGACGGCTACACCTTC. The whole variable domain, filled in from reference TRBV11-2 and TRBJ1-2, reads EAGVAQSPRYKIIEKRQSVAFWCNPISGHATLYWYQQILGQGPKLLIQFQNNGVVDDSQLPKDRFSAERLKGVDSTLKIQPAKLEDSAVYLCASSPLQGDGYTFGSGTRLTVV.

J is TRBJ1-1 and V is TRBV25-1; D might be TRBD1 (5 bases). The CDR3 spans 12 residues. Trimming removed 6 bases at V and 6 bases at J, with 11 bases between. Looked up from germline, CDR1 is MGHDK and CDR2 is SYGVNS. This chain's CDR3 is CASRQERAEAFF. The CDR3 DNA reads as TGTGCCAGCAGACAGGAGAGGGCTGAAGCTTTCTTT.

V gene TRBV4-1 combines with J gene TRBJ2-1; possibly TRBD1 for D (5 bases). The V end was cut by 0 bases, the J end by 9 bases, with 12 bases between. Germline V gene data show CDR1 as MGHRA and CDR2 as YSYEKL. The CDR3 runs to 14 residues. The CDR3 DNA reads TGCGCCAGCAGCCAAGAGGGGCGACAGAGTGAGCAGTTCTTC. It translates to CASSQEGRQSEQFF.

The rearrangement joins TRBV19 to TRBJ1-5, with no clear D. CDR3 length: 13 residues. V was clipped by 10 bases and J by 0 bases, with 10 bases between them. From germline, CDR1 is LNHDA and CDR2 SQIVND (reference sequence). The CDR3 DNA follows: TGTGCCACCGGCTCCGATAGCAATCAGCCCCAGCATTTT. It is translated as CATGSDSNQPQHF.

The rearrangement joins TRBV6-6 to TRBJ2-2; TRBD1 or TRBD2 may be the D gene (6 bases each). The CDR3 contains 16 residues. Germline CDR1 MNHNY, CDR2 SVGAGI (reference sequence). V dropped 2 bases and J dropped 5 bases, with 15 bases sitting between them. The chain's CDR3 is CASSYPRGLETGELFF. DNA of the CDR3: TGTGCCAGCAGTTACCCTCGGGGGCTAGAGACCGGGGAGCTGTTTTTT.

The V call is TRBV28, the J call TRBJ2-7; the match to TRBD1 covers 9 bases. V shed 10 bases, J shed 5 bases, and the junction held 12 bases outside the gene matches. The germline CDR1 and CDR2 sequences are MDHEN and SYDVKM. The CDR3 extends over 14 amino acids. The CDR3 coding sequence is TGTGCCACCTACAATCCGGGACAGGGAAACGAGCAGTACTTC. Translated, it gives CATYNPGQGNEQYF.

CDR3 in amino acids: CASRPRQALGYEQYF. Written as DNA, the CDR3 is TGTGCCAGCAGACCCCGACAGGCCCTAGGCTACGAGCAGTACTTC. The rearrangement links TRBV6-6 to TRBJ2-7; perhaps TRBD1 as D (6 bases). CDR3 size: 15 residues. Germline lookup yields CDR1 MNHNY and CDR2 SVGAGI (reference sequence). Trimming took off 6 bases at V and 3 bases at J, with 18 bases between the two ends.

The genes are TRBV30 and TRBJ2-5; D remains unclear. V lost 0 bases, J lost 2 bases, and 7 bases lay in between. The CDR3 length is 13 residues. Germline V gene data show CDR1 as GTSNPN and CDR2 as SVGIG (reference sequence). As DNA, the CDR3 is TGTGCCTGGAGTGTTGATAGACAAGAGACCCAGTACTTC. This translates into CAWSVDRQETQYF.

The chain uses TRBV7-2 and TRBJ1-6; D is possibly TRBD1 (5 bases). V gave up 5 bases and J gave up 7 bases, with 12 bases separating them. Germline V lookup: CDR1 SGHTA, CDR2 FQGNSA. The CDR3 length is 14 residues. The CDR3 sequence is CASSRGPRNSPLHF. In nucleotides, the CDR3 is TGTGCCAGCAGCCGGGGACCGAGAAATTCACCCCTCCACTTT.

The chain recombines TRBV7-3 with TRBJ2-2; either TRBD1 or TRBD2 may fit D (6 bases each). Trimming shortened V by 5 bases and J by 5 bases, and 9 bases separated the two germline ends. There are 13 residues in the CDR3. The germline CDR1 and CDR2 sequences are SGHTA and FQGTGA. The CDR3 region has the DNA TGTGCCAGCAGCAGGGGGGATACCGGGGAGCTGTTTTTT. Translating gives CASSRGDTGELFF.

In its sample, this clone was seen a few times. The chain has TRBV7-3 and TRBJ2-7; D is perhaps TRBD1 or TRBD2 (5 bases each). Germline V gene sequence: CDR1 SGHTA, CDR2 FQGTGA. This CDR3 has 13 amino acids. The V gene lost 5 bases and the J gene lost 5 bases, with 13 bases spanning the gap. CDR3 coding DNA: TGTGCCAGCAGCGCCGAGGGGATCAACGAGCAGTACTTC. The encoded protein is CASSAEGINEQYF. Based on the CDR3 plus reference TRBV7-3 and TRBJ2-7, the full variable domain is GAGVSQTPSNKVTEKGKYVELRCDPISGHTALYWYRQSLGQGPEFLIYFQGTGAADDSGLPNDRFFAVRPEGSVSTLKIQRTERGDSAVYLCASSAEGINEQYFGPGTRLTVT.

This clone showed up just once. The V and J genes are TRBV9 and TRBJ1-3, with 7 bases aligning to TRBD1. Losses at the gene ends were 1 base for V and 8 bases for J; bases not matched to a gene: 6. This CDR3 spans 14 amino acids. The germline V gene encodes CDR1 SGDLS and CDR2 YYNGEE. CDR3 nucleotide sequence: TGTGCCAGCAGCGTACCAGGACAGGAGGACACCATATATTTT. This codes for CASSVPGQEDTIYF. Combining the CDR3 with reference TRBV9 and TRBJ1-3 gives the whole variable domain DSGVTQTPKHLITATGQRVTLRCSPRSGDLSVYWYQQSLDQGLQFLIQYYNGEERAKGNILERFSAQQFPDLHSELNLSSLELGDSALYFCASSVPGQEDTIYFGEGSWLTVV.

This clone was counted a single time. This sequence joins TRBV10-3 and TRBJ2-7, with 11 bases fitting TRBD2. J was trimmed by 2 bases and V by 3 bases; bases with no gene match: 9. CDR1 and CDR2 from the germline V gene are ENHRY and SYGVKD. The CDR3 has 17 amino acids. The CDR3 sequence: CAISDYSSGRTTYEQYF. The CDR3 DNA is TGTGCCATCAGTGATTACTCTAGCGGGAGGACTACCTACGAGCAGTACTTC.

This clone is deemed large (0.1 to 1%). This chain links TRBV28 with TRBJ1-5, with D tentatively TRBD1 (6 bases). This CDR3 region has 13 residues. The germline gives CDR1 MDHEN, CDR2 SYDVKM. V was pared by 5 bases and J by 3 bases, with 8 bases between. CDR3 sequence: CASSGQNNQPQHF. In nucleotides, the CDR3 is TGTGCCAGCAGTGGACAGAACAATCAGCCCCAGCATTTT.